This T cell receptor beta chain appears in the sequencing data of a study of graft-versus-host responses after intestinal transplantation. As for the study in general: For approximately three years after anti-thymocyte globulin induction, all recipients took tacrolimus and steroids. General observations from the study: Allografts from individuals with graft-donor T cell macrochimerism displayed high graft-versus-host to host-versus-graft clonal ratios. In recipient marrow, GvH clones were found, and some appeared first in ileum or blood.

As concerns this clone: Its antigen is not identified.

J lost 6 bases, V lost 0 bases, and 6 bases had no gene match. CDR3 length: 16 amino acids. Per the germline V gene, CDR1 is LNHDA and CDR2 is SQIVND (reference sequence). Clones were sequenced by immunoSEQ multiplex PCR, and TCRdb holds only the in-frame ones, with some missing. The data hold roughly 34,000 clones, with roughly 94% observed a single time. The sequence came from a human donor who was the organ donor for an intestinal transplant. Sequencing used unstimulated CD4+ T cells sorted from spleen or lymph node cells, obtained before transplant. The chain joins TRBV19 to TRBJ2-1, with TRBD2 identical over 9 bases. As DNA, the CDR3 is TGTGCCAGTAGTATAGAGAAGACTAGCGGTTTCAATGAGCAGTTCTTC. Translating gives CASSIEKTSGFNEQFF.